The next 5 T cell receptor beta chains were all read from a single sample in a study of CD8+CD57+ T cells in acquired aplastic anemia. The TCR beta profiling, which covered VDJ combination and CDR3 sequence, was carried out using genomic DNA as the template. MiXCR was run by TCRdb on the reads, yielding one entry per CDR3 protein. The sample has 250,000 to 350,000 distinct CDR3 sequences; approximately 56% are singletons. The sequenced sample consisted of sorted CD4+, CD8+, or CD8+CD57+ T cells (not recorded which) from PBMCs. The receptors were sampled from a human donor with severe aplastic anemia or a healthy control (not recorded which).

The gene calls are TRBV10-1 and TRBJ1-2; a weak D match, TRBD1 (6 bases). The CDR3 spans 14 residues. Deletions cut 2 bases from V and 12 bases from J, with 19 bases between. The germline V gene encodes CDR1 WNHNN and CDR2 SYGVQD (reference sequence). This CDR3 is CASSEKQDRPKHTF. In DNA, the CDR3 is TGCGCCAGCAGTGAGAAACAAGACAGGCCTAAGCACACCTTC.

The chain recombines TRBV7-9 with TRBJ2-7; TRBD1 aligns across 9 bases. The V gene end was trimmed by 6 bases and the J gene end by 4 bases; junction bases not matched to a gene: 7. The germline gives CDR1 SEHNR, CDR2 FQNEAQ (reference sequence). The CDR3 spans 14 residues. For the CDR3, the DNA is TGTGCCAGCAGTTGGACAGGGGTACGATACGAGCAGTACTTC. Amino acid sequence: CASSWTGVRYEQYF.

The rearrangement uses TRBV19 and TRBJ1-2; 7 nucleotides match TRBD1. Germline loops: CDR1 LNHDA, CDR2 SQIVND (reference sequence). The length of the CDR3 is 16 residues. The ends lost 5 bases at V and 7 bases at J; junction bases unmatched: 16. The CDR3 region has the DNA TGTGCCAGTAGTGCGATCGTGGACAGGCCTCCCGTTGGCTACACCTTC. This sequence encodes CASSAIVDRPPVGYTF.

This rearrangement joins TRBV15 to TRBJ2-3; D is uncertain. CDR1 is LNHNV and CDR2 is YYDKDF in the germline V gene (reference sequence). The CDR3 runs to 10 residues. V lost 1 base to trimming and J lost 12 bases, with 5 bases between them. This CDR3 is CATSRGGQYF. DNA for the CDR3: TGTGCCACCAGCAGAGGGGGACAGTATTTT.

The table lists this clonotype with many counts. The chain carries TRBV7-4 and TRBJ1-3; D is ambiguous. Germline V gene data show CDR1 as SGHVT and CDR2 as SQSDAQ. V gave up 3 bases and J gave up 4 bases, with 16 bases separating them. The CDR3 runs to 16 residues. CDR3 bases: TGTGCCAGCAGCTTGGGGTCTACTCCTAGAGGAAACACCATATATTTT. Amino acid sequence: CASSLGSTPRGNTIYF. Together with reference TRBV7-4 and TRBJ1-3, the CDR3 gives the full variable domain: GAGVSQSPRYKVAKRGRDVALRCDSISGHVTLYWYRQTLGQGSEVLTYSQSDAQRDKSGRPSGRFSAERPERSVSTLKIQRTEQGDSAVYLCASSLGSTPRGNTIYFGEGSWLTVV.